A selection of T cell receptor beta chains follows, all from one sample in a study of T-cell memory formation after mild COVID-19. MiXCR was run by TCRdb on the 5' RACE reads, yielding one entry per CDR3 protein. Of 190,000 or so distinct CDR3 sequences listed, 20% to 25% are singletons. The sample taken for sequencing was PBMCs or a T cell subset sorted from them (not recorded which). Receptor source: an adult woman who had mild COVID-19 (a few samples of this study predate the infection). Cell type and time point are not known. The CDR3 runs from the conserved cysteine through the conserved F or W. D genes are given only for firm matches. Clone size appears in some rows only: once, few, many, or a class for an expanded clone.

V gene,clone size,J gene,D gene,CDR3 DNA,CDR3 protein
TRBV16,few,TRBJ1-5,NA,TGTGCCAGCAGCCAATGGGGCGGAGAGCCCCAGCATTTT,CASSQWGGEPQHF
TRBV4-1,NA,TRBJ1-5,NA,TGCGCCAGCAGCCAAGAGGGGTCGCTCGGGCAGCCCCAGCATTTT,CASSQEGSLGQPQHF
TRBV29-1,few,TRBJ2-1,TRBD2,TGCAGCGTTGTACTAGCGGAGGACAATGAGCAGTTCTTC,CSVVLAEDNEQFF
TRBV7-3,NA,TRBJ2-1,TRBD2,TGTGCCAGCAGCCTGGGACTAGCGGGTGAGCAGTTCTTC,CASSLGLAGEQFF
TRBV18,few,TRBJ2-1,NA,TGTGCCAGCTCACCGCAGGGGAGCTCCTACAATGAGCAGTTCTTC,CASSPQGSSYNEQFF
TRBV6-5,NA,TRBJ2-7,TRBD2,TGTGCCAGCGGGACTAGCGGGGGGGCCTCATACGAGCAGTACTTC,CASGTSGGASYEQYF
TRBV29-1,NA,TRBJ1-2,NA,TGCAGCGTTCCGACGTGGGTCGAGTCTGGCTACACCTTC,CSVPTWVESGYTF
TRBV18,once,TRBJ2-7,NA,TGTGCCAGCTCATCGGGGGCCTCCACCTACGAGCAGTACTTC,CASSSGASTYEQYF
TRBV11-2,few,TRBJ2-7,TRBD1,TGTGCCAGCAGCCCACAGTCAGGGGGCGCGGGCGAGCAGTACTTC,CASSPQSGGAGEQYF
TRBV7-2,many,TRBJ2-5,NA,TGTGCCAGCAGTTATGAGGGGGGGAGGCAAGAGACCCAGTACTTC,CASSYEGGRQETQYF
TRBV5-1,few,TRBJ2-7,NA,TGCGCCAGCAGCTTGGAGCCTACAGGGCCAGGCTCCTACGAGCAGTACTTC,CASSLEPTGPGSYEQYF
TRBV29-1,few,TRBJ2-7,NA,TGCAGCGTTGATGGGGGATCCTACGAGCAGTACTTC,CSVDGGSYEQYF
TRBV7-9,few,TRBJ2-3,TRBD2,TGTGCCAGCAGGGGAAGGGGACTAGCTCGCGATACGCAGTATTTT,CASRGRGLARDTQYF
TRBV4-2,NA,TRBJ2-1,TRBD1,TGTGCCAGCAGCGTCCCCGGGACAGACGATGAGCAGTTCTTC,CASSVPGTDDEQFF
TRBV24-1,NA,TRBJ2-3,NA,TGTGCCACCAGTGACCGGTACCAGGATACGCAGTATTTT,CATSDRYQDTQYF
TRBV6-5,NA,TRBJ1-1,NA,TGTGCCAGCAGTTACGAGATGAACACTGAAGCTTTCTTT,CASSYEMNTEAFF
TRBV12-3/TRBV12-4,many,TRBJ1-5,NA,TGTGCCAGCAGTTTTAGGGGGCAGCCCCAGCATTTT,CASSFRGQPQHF
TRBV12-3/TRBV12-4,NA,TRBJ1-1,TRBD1,TGTGCCAGCAGTTTAACAGGGGGCGAATCTGAAGCTTTCTTT,CASSLTGGESEAFF
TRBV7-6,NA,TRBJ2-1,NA,TGTGCCAGCAGCTTGGGGACGGGCTCCCCGTATAATGAGCAGTTCTTC,CASSLGTGSPYNEQFF
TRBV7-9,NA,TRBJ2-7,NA,TGTGCCAGCACAGGGGGAGGGATCACCTACGAGCAGTACTTC,CASTGGGITYEQYF
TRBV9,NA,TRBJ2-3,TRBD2,TGTGCCAGCAGCGACCTAGCGGGAGGTGGTCCAGATACGCAGTATTTT,CASSDLAGGGPDTQYF
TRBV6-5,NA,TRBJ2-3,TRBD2,TGTGCCAGCAAGCAGCGGGGGGGCCGGAGCACAGATACGCAGTATTTT,CASKQRGGRSTDTQYF
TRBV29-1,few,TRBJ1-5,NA,TGCAGCGTTGGGTCGGGGGCAGGTCAGCCCCAGCATTTT,CSVGSGAGQPQHF
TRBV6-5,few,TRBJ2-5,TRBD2,TGTGCCAGCAGACCACTAGCGGGAGACCAAGAGACCCAGTACTTC,CASRPLAGDQETQYF
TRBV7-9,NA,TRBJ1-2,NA,TGTGCCAGCAGTTATGGACTGGACTACACCTTC,CASSYGLDYTF
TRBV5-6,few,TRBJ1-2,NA,TGTGCCAGCAGCTTGGCAGGGAATGGCTACACCTTC,CASSLAGNGYTF
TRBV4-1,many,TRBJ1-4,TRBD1,TGCGCCAGCAGCCAAGGGGACAGGGATGAAAAACTGTTTTTT,CASSQGDRDEKLFF
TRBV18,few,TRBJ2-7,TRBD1,TGTGCCAGCTCACGACCGGGACAGGACTACGAGCAGTACTTC,CASSRPGQDYEQYF
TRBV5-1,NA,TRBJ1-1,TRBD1,TGCGCCAGCACTCCACCCTCAGGGGGCATCACTGAAGCTTTCTTT,CASTPPSGGITEAFF
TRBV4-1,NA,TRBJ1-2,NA,TGCGCCAGCAGCCAAGATCAGGGCTACTATGGATACACCTTC,CASSQDQGYYGYTF
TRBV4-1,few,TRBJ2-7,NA,TGCGCCAGCAGCCAAGTATCAATGGGGGGGCCTCTAAGTGAGCAGTACTTC,CASSQVSMGGPLSEQYF
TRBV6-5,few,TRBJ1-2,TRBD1,TGTGCCAGCAGTTACGGGCAGGGGGGCTATGGCTACACCTTC,CASSYGQGGYGYTF
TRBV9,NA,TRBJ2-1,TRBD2,TGTGCCAGCAGCGGGGCTAGCGGGATTGACAATGAGCAGTTCTTC,CASSGASGIDNEQFF
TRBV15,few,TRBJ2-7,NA,TGTGCCACCAGCAGCTGGGTGACAGGAACTTACGAGCAGTACTTC,CATSSWVTGTYEQYF
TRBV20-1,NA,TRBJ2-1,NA,TGCAGTGCTACGAAGGAACCCCCGAACTACAATGAGCAGTTCTTC,CSATKEPPNYNEQFF
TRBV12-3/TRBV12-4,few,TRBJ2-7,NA,TGTGCCAGCAGTTCCCTCACAAGGCAGGCCCGGGATAGCTCCTACGAGCAGTACTTC,CASSSLTRQARDSSYEQYF
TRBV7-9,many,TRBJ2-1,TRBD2,TGTGCCGGGTCGCCAGCGGGAGACAATGAGCAGTTCTTC,CAGSPAGDNEQFF
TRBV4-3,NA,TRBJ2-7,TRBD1,TGCGCCAGCAGCCAAGACAGGACAGGGGCCACCTACGAGCAGTACTTC,CASSQDRTGATYEQYF
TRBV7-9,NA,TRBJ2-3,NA,TGTGCCAGCAGCTTATCTGGAGGGCCAGATACGCAGTATTTT,CASSLSGGPDTQYF
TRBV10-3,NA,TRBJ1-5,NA,TGTGCCATCAGTGAGTCCCTGGGTCAGCCCCAGCATTTT,CAISESLGQPQHF
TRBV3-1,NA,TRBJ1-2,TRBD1,TGTGCCAGCAGCCCCTTTCTTCAGGGGGTAGCGAACTATGGCTACACCTTC,CASSPFLQGVANYGYTF
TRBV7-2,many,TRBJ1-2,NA,TGTGCCAGCAGCTTAGGAAACGGCTACACCTTC,CASSLGNGYTF
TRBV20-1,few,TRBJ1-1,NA,TGCAGTGCCGCGGGAACTTTTATGAACACTGAAGCTTTCTTT,CSAAGTFMNTEAFF
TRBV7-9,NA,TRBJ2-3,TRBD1,TGTGCCAGCAGCAAGGACAGGGTTTTGTCTACAGATACGCAGTATTTT,CASSKDRVLSTDTQYF
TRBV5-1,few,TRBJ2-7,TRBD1,TGCGCCAGCAGCTCATCCCCCGGACAGGGCTACGAGCAGTACTTC,CASSSSPGQGYEQYF
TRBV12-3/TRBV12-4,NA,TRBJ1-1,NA,TGTGCCAGCAGTTTCATGGGATACACTGAAGCTTTCTTT,CASSFMGYTEAFF
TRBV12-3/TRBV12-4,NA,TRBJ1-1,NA,TGTGCCAGCAGGCAACCAGGGAACACTGAAGCTTTCTTT,CASRQPGNTEAFF
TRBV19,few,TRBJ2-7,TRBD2,TGTGCCAGTAGTATGGCACTAGCGGGAGACGAGCAGTACTTC,CASSMALAGDEQYF
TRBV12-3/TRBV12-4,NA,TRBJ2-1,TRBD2,TGTGCCAGCAGTTTGACTAGCGGGAGGATCTCCTACAATGAGCAGTTCTTC,CASSLTSGRISYNEQFF
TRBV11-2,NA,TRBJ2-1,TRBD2,TGTGCCAGCAGCTTAGTACTAGCGGGAAGGTACAATGAGCAGTTCTTC,CASSLVLAGRYNEQFF
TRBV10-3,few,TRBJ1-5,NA,TGTGCCTCCGCTGGGGATTGGAATCAGCCCCAGCATTTT,CASAGDWNQPQHF
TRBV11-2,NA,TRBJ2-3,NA,TGTGCCAGCAGCATTACCGGCCCTACGCAGTATTTT,CASSITGPTQYF
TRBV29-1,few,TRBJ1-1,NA,TGCAGCGTTGAACTACAGGTACCTGAAGCTTTCTTT,CSVELQVPEAFF
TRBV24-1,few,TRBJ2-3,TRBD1,TGTGCCACCAGTGAGTCGTTACTCTCTTGGACAGGGGGCAAGCGAGATACGCAGTATTTT,CATSESLLSWTGGKRDTQYF
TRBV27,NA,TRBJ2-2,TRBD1,TGTGCCAGCAGTTTAGGGGCAGGGGGTGACACCGGGGAGCTGTTTTTT,CASSLGAGGDTGELFF